The present T cell receptor (beta chain) was sequenced within a study of blood T cell repertoires in COVID-19. Participants were aged roughly 18 to 95 years, lived in about 26 US areas, and enrolled virtually. Categorization into cohorts depended on clinical history that participants reported. Donors in Cohort 3 who had recovered were those with two negative PCRs, healthcare professional clearance, or resolution of their symptoms. The germline V and J ends were trimmed by 3 bases and 5 bases, with 13 bases remaining between them. Looked up from germline, CDR1 is KGHSH and CDR2 is LQKENI. The CDR3 is 14 residues long. Sequenced by immunoSEQ multiplex PCR; TCRdb stores in-frame clones only, minus some. The data contain about 280,000 clones, roughly nine tenths of them singletons.

The material sequenced was PBMCs or T cells enriched from blood (not recorded which). The J gene is TRBJ1-1, the V gene TRBV18; perhaps TRBD1 as D (5 bases). The sequence was obtained from a woman aged 40 to 49 who had recovered from COVID-19. DNA of the CDR3: TGTGCCAGCTCACCCGAGATGGGGCGGACTGAAGCTTTCTTT. Translating gives CASSPEMGRTEAFF.